A single sample is the source of the 29 T cell receptor beta chains below, sequenced in a study of blood T cell repertoires in COVID-19. Profiled with immunoSEQ multiplex PCR; TCRdb holds only in-frame clones, not every one. The data contain under 300,000 clones, roughly nine tenths of them singletons. Sequencing was performed on PBMCs or T cells enriched from blood (not recorded which). Receptor source: a woman in her thirties with acute COVID-19.

This chain uses TRBV2 with TRBJ2-7; tentative D call: TRBD2 (6 bases). The germline V gene encodes CDR1 SNHLY and CDR2 FYNNEI. The CDR3 has 14 residues. V was clipped by 8 bases and J by 0 bases, with 14 bases between them. The CDR3 spells CASHKGLNSYEQYF. Here the CDR3 DNA reads TGTGCCAGCCACAAGGGACTTAACTCCTACGAGCAGTACTTC.

The rearrangement uses TRBV21-1 and TRBJ1-1; the D call TRBD1 from the table was never checked on the DNA. TRBV21-1 is a pseudogene segment. CDR3 length: 14 residues. The CDR3 here is CANEYPGLNTEAFF. CDR3 DNA sequence: TGTGCCAACGAATACCCAGGGCTGAACACTGAAGCTTTCTTT.

This chain connects TRBV5-4 to TRBJ2-3, with 8 positions matching TRBD1. V lost 5 bases to trimming and J lost 4 bases; unmatched junction nucleotides: 3. The CDR3 sequence is 13 residues long. The germline V gene has CDR1 SGHNT and CDR2 YYREEE (reference sequence). CDR3 bases: TGTGCCAGCAGTCTGGACAGGGCAGATACGCAGTATTTT. It yields the protein CASSLDRADTQYF.

This rearrangement joins TRBV5-5 to TRBJ2-2; the match to TRBD1 covers 8 bases. The CDR3 is made up of 16 amino acids. Germline V lookup: CDR1 SGHKS, CDR2 YYEKEE (reference sequence). Trimming removed 1 base from V and 1 base from J; junction bases left unmatched: 3. CDR3 nucleotides: TGTGCCAGCAGCTTGTTGGGACAGGAGAACACCGGGGAGCTGTTTTTT. This codes for CASSLLGQENTGELFF. The full variable domain, in which reference TRBV5-5 and TRBJ2-2 provide the parts outside the CDR3, is DAGVTQSPTHLIKTRGQQVTLRCSPISGHKSVSWYQQVLGQGPQFIFQYYEKEERGRGNFPDRFSARQFPNYSSELNVNALLLGDSALYLCASSLLGQENTGELFFGEGSRLTVL.

The V gene is TRBV7-2, the J gene TRBJ1-2; D possibly corresponds to TRBD1 (5 bases). This CDR3 has 12 amino acids. V was trimmed by 3 bases and J by 10 bases, leaving 12 bases between them. CDR1 is SGHTA, CDR2 FQGNSA, per germline. The CDR3 spells CASSFELTDYTF. The CDR3 DNA follows: TGTGCCAGCAGCTTCGAATTGACAGACTACACCTTC.

The genes are TRBV6-2 or TRBV6-3 and TRBJ2-3; 7 nucleotides agree with TRBD1. CDR3 length: 16 amino acids. Trimming removed 5 bases from V and 0 bases from J; junction bases left unmatched: 8. Germline V lookup: CDR1 MNHEY, CDR2 SVGEGT. The CDR3 region is CASSPGTAFSTDTQYF. CDR3 nucleotides: TGTGCCAGCAGTCCCGGGACAGCCTTTAGCACAGATACGCAGTATTTT.

The V gene is TRBV7-9, the J gene TRBJ1-1; TRBD1 is a possible D gene (5 bases). V was cut by 5 bases and J by 7 bases, with 17 bases left in between. The CDR3 has 14 residues. Per the germline V gene, CDR1 is SEHNR and CDR2 is FQNEAQ (reference sequence). CDR3 sequence (DNA): TGTGCCAGCAGCCCGTCCACGGCTCAGGGTGAAGCTTTCTTT. It specifies CASSPSTAQGEAFF.

V gene TRBV19 combines with J gene TRBJ1-5; no clear D. The CDR3 is made up of 15 amino acids. With 8 bases removed from V and 2 bases from J, the gap between germline ends came to 16 bases. Germline V gene data show CDR1 as LNHDA and CDR2 as SQIVND (reference sequence). The CDR3, as DNA: TGTGCCAGTCAGTCCACCGGGTCGGGCAATCAGCCCCAGCATTTT. This gives the protein CASQSTGSGNQPQHF.

The chain couples TRBV28 to TRBJ2-7; 9 bases fit TRBD1. CDR1 MDHEN and CDR2 SYDVKM come from the germline V gene. Trimming at V came to 6 bases and at J to 6 bases, leaving 15 bases not matched to a gene. This CDR3 region has 16 residues. CDR3 residues: CASRWNSGTGRAEQYF. In nucleotides, the CDR3 is TGTGCCAGCAGATGGAATTCCGGGACAGGGCGGGCCGAGCAGTACTTC.

This chain uses TRBV7-2 with TRBJ1-5; D uncertain. This CDR3 spans 12 amino acids. V dropped 2 bases and J dropped 8 bases, with 7 bases sitting between them. CDR1 and CDR2 from the germline V gene are SGHTA and FQGNSA. CDR3 loop: CASSLWGEPQHF. Here the CDR3 DNA reads TGTGCCAGCAGCTTATGGGGAGAGCCCCAGCATTTT.

As DNA, the CDR3 is TGTGCCAGCAGTGGTGGATGGAGGGGCGGTAGTGAAAAACTGTTTTTT. It translates to CASSGGWRGGSEKLFF. This chain uses TRBV25-1 with TRBJ1-4; TRBD1 is a possible D gene (5 bases). V gave up 4 bases and J gave up 7 bases, with 19 bases separating them. This CDR3 region has 16 residues. From germline, CDR1 is MGHDK and CDR2 SYGVNS.

The chain employs TRBV5-1 and TRBJ2-7; 8 nucleotides align to TRBD2. V lost 2 bases and J lost 1; bases outside the gene matches: 8. There are 16 residues in the CDR3. Germline values: CDR1 SGHRS, CDR2 YFSETQ. The CDR3 bases are TGCGCCAGCAGCTTAAAGACTAGCGCAGCTTCCTACGAGCAGTACTTC. Its protein is CASSLKTSAASYEQYF.

The J gene is TRBJ1-2, the V gene TRBV7-8, with TRBD1 matching over 11 bases. Germline lookup yields CDR1 SGHVS and CDR2 FQNEAQ. V shed 5 bases, J shed 0 bases, and the junction held 2 bases outside the gene matches. The CDR3 spans 15 residues. CDR3 sequence: CASSRTGGANYGYTF. The CDR3 bases are TGTGCCAGCAGCCGGACAGGGGGCGCTAACTATGGCTACACCTTC.

The chain joins TRBV5-6 to TRBJ2-3; D possibly corresponds to TRBD2 (6 bases). V gave up 5 bases and J gave up 2 bases, with 18 bases separating them. This CDR3 comprises 16 residues. Per germline, CDR1 SGHDT and CDR2 YYEEEE. CDR3 in DNA: TGTGCCAGCAGTCGCCTCCGGGACTGGGACACAGATACGCAGTATTTT. As protein: CASSRLRDWDTDTQYF.

The genes are TRBV4-3 and TRBJ1-2; 9 bases agree with TRBD1. CDR1 and CDR2 from the germline V gene are LGHNA and YSLEER. The CDR3 sequence is 14 residues long. V lost 2 bases, J lost 7 bases, and 5 bases stayed unmatched. In DNA, the CDR3 is TGCGCCAGCAGCCAAAACAGGGGGCGGGGTGGCTACACCTTC. This translates into CASSQNRGRGGYTF.

The genes are TRBV5-1 and TRBJ1-2; D unclear. The CDR3 runs to 12 residues. Trimming took 5 bases from V and 5 from J, leaving 10 bases between them. CDR1 and CDR2 (germline): SGHRS, YFSETQ. In nucleotides, the CDR3 is TGCGCCAGCAGTCAGGAAACGTATGGCTACACCTTC. This sequence encodes CASSQETYGYTF.

This chain uses TRBV2 with TRBJ2-5; no reliable D call. Germline V gene data show CDR1 as SNHLY and CDR2 as FYNNEI. Trimming left V 4 bases short and J 3 bases short, with 9 bases between. The CDR3 is made up of 13 amino acids. The CDR3 protein is CASSGVAEETQYF. In DNA form, the CDR3 reads TGTGCCAGCAGTGGGGTAGCCGAAGAGACCCAGTACTTC.

CDR3 sequence: CASSPPTANTGELFF. CDR3 DNA: TGTGCCAGCTCACCACCGACAGCGAACACCGGGGAGCTGTTTTTT. This sequence joins TRBV18 and TRBJ2-2, with D perhaps matching TRBD1 (5 bases). The CDR3 runs to 15 residues. Per germline, CDR1 KGHSH and CDR2 LQKENI. Trimming stripped 0 bases from V and 0 bases from J, with 5 bases between.

J is TRBJ1-3 and V is TRBV27, with TRBD1 matching over 10 bases. The CDR3 is 16 amino acids. Germline trimming cut 2 bases from V and 4 bases from J; bases unmatched to any gene: 5. Germline values: CDR1 MNHEY, CDR2 SMNVEV (reference sequence). The CDR3 sequence is CASSLVGQGIGNTIYF. DNA for the CDR3: TGTGCCAGCAGTTTAGTGGGACAGGGGATAGGAAACACCATATATTTT.

This chain joins TRBV5-6 and TRBJ1-5; perhaps TRBD1 as D (5 bases). CDR1 and CDR2 (germline): SGHDT, YYEEEE. The CDR3 length is 16 residues. Trimming took 1 base from V and 2 from J, leaving 13 bases between them. The CDR3 here is CASSLTVSGGNQPQHF. CDR3 nucleotide sequence: TGTGCCAGCAGCTTGACAGTGTCGGGGGGCAATCAGCCCCAGCATTTT. The full variable domain, its missing parts supplied by reference TRBV5-6 and TRBJ1-5, is DAGVTQSPTHLIKTRGQQVTLRCSPKSGHDTVSWYQQALGQGPQFIFQYYEEEERQRGNFPDRFSGHQFPNYSSELNVNALLLGDSALYLCASSLTVSGGNQPQHFGDGTRLSIL.

This clone was seen just once. The chain recombines TRBV19 with TRBJ1-2, with no clear D. The CDR3 runs to 15 residues. V lost 7 bases to trimming and J lost 5 bases, with 20 bases between them. Germline V gene data show CDR1 as LNHDA and CDR2 as SQIVND (reference sequence). Written as DNA, the CDR3 is TGTGCCAGTACCCAAGCGCGAGGGCAGTCGTATGGCTACACCTTC. Translating gives CASTQARGQSYGYTF.

This chain uses TRBV28 with TRBJ1-2, with 9 bases lining up with TRBD1. Germline V gene lookup returns CDR1 MDHEN and CDR2 SYDVKM. The V segment lost 5 bases and the J segment 7 bases; nucleotides outside the gene matches: 11. The CDR3 spans 15 residues. CDR3 bases: TGTGCCAGCAGTAACCGGGGACAGGGTTTAAGTGGCTACACCTTC. Its translation is CASSNRGQGLSGYTF.

The chain carries TRBV6-5 and TRBJ2-1; TRBD1 matches at 8 bases. J lost 4 bases, V lost 6 bases, and 8 bases had no gene match. Per the germline V gene, CDR1 is MNHEY and CDR2 is SVGAGI. The CDR3 totals 15 residues. In nucleotides, the CDR3 is TGTGCCAGCAGGGGAACAGGGGGGAGATACAATGAGCAGTTCTTC. Translation: CASRGTGGRYNEQFF.

This chain uses TRBV5-6 with TRBJ1-1; 10 nucleotides line up with TRBD1. J was trimmed by 4 bases and V by 2 bases; bases with no gene match: 5. The CDR3 is 15 amino acids. The germline V gene encodes CDR1 SGHDT and CDR2 YYEEEE. The CDR3 is CASSFVDRGSTEAFF. The DNA of the CDR3 is TGTGCCAGCAGCTTTGTGGACAGGGGGTCCACTGAAGCTTTCTTT.

The chain links TRBV19 to TRBJ2-6; the match to TRBD1 covers 9 bases. The germline V gene encodes CDR1 LNHDA and CDR2 SQIVND (reference sequence). Germline trimming cut 5 bases from V and 0 bases from J; bases unmatched to any gene: 8. The CDR3 extends over 18 amino acids. The CDR3 DNA follows: TGTGCCAGTAGTGTCGGACAGGGGTTCCGCTCTGGGGCCAACGTCCTGACTTTC. This codes for CASSVGQGFRSGANVLTF.

The chain employs TRBV6-5 and TRBJ1-2; D might be TRBD1 (5 bases). Germline V gives CDR1 MNHEY, CDR2 SVGAGI. The length of the CDR3 is 13 residues. Trimming took 6 bases from V and 9 from J, leaving 17 bases between them. The CDR3, as DNA: TGTGCCAGCAGCCTCAGTCGACAGTCCCGCTACACCTTC. The encoded protein is CASSLSRQSRYTF.

The chain couples TRBV30 to TRBJ1-5; D is possibly TRBD1 (6 bases). Germline values: CDR1 GTSNPN, CDR2 SVGIG (reference sequence). Between the trimmed V and J ends, which lost 4 bases and 6 bases, there was a span of 16 bases. The CDR3 contains 14 residues. The CDR3 DNA is TGTGCCTGGACGGCGGGGGGCGGCGGTCAGCCCCAGCATTTT. Amino acid sequence: CAWTAGGGGQPQHF.

The chain uses TRBV6-2 or TRBV6-3 and TRBJ2-3; 9 positions match TRBD2. Germline CDR1 reads MNHEY; CDR2 reads SVGEGT. This CDR3 comprises 15 residues. V was clipped by 0 bases and J by 7 bases; unmatched bases: 5. CDR3 sequence: CASSYSTSGGHTQYF. CDR3 in DNA: TGTGCCAGCAGTTACTCGACTAGCGGAGGGCATACGCAGTATTTT.

The V gene is TRBV2, the J gene TRBJ1-4; D might be TRBD1 (6 bases). Deletions cut 0 bases from V and 8 bases from J, with 16 bases between. The CDR3 contains 16 residues. Looked up from germline, CDR1 is SNHLY and CDR2 is FYNNEI. The DNA for the CDR3 is TGTGCCAGCAGTGAAGCCATGACAGGACTGGGGGAAAAACTGTTTTTT. Its translation: CASSEAMTGLGEKLFF.